The 27 T cell receptor beta chains in this list originate from one sample, sequenced in a study of T cells in Graves' hyperthyroidism and ophthalmopathy. The source material, RNA transcripts, was used to amplify TCR beta CDR3 regions. TCR CDR3 underwent first-round RT-PCR with the HTBI primer set. TCRdb called the multiplex PCR reads again in MiXCR, with one record for every CDR3 protein. The sample contains a few hundred thousand distinct CDR3 sequences, just under 15% of which appear only once. Sequenced sample: blood. The receptors come from a woman in her twenties or thirties with Graves' hyperthyroidism.

This clonotype was counted ten times or more. This chain uses TRBV20-1 with TRBJ2-1; 8 bases align to TRBD2. The germline V gene encodes CDR1 DFQATT and CDR2 SNEGSKA (reference sequence). V trimming: 6 bases; J trimming: 8 bases; junction bases outside the gene matches: 12. CDR3 length: 14 amino acids. CDR3 coding DNA: TGCAGTGCCCCCTTAGGCGGGGGGACCGATGAGCAGTTCTTC. Translating it yields CSAPLGGGTDEQFF.

This rearrangement joins TRBV3-1 to TRBJ2-7; 12 bases agree with TRBD2. The CDR3 covers 17 residues. The J segment lost 4 bases and the V segment lost 6 bases, leaving 13 bases of the junction unmatched. The germline V gene encodes CDR1 LGHDT and CDR2 YNNKEL (reference sequence). This CDR3 is CASRSRTSGVPFYEQYF. The CDR3 DNA reads TGTGCCAGCAGAAGCCGGACTAGCGGGGTCCCCTTTTACGAGCAGTACTTC.

This clonotype was seen at least ten times. This chain joins TRBV30 and TRBJ2-7, with D uncertain. The CDR3 runs to 11 residues. Trimming removed 2 bases from V and 0 bases from J, with 2 bases in between. Per germline, CDR1 GTSNPN and CDR2 SVGIG (reference sequence). CDR3 DNA sequence: TGTGCCTGGAGTTACTCCTACGAGCAGTACTTC. Translation gives CAWSYSYEQYF.

V and J are TRBV6-5 and TRBJ2-2; 9 bases match TRBD2. Germline V gene data show CDR1 as MNHEY and CDR2 as SVGAGI. With V trimmed by 2 bases and J by 4 bases, 14 bases remained unmatched. This CDR3 contains 19 residues. The chain's CDR3 is CASSYNLAGREWGTGELFF. The CDR3 DNA is TGTGCCAGCAGTTACAACCTAGCGGGAAGGGAATGGGGCACCGGGGAGCTGTTTTTT.

This clonotype occurred a few times. The J gene is TRBJ1-5, the V gene TRBV30, with D maybe TRBD1 (5 bases). V dropped 4 bases and J dropped 5 bases, with 12 bases sitting between them. The CDR3 is made up of 13 amino acids. The V gene's germline CDR1 is GTSNPN and CDR2 SVGIG (reference sequence). CDR3 nucleotides: TGTGCCTGGACCGGGGGGTTGGATCAGCCCCAGCATTTT. Protein product: CAWTGGLDQPQHF.

This clonotype has a handful of counts. The chain recombines TRBV7-8 with TRBJ1-1, with D perhaps matching TRBD1 (5 bases). Trimming cost V 2 bases and J 0 bases, with 13 bases left between them. The CDR3 contains 16 residues. The V gene's germline CDR1 is SGHVS and CDR2 FQNEAQ. For the CDR3, the DNA is TGTGCCAGCAGCTTAATGAGGGGACGGTTGAACACTGAAGCTTTCTTT. It is translated as CASSLMRGRLNTEAFF.

The chain recombines TRBV24-1 with TRBJ1-2; a possible D gene is TRBD1 (6 bases). The V and J ends lost 9 bases and 1 base respectively, with 20 bases between them. The CDR3 totals 16 residues. Germline loops: CDR1 KGHDR, CDR2 SFDVKD. This CDR3 reads CATSSSKRDINYGYTF. In DNA, the CDR3 is TGTGCCACCTCTAGTAGTAAGAGGGACATTAACTATGGCTACACCTTC.

In its sample, this clonotype was seen many times. The chain employs TRBV9 and TRBJ2-1; D may correspond to TRBD1 or TRBD2 (5 bases each). The CDR3 has 15 residues. Deletions cut 0 bases from V and 9 bases from J, with 16 bases between. The germline CDR1 and CDR2 sequences are SGDLS and YYNGEE. The CDR3 DNA reads TGTGCCAGCAGCGTAGACGGGGCAGGGTACGGTGAGCAGTTCTTC. This translates into CASSVDGAGYGEQFF.

The rearrangement links TRBV9 to TRBJ1-6, with D perhaps TRBD1 (5 bases). The germline gives CDR1 SGDLS, CDR2 YYNGEE. With 3 bases removed from V and 2 bases from J, the gap between germline ends came to 12 bases. CDR3 length: 16 amino acids. The CDR3 is CASSARDFTYNSPLHF. CDR3 in DNA: TGTGCCAGCAGCGCCCGGGACTTTACCTATAATTCACCCCTCCACTTT. Looking up the rest from reference TRBV9 and TRBJ1-6 gives the full variable domain: DSGVTQTPKHLITATGQRVTLRCSPRSGDLSVYWYQQSLDQGLQFLIQYYNGEERAKGNILERFSAQQFPDLHSELNLSSLELGDSALYFCASSARDFTYNSPLHFGNGTRLTVT.

The chain is built from TRBV18 and TRBJ1-4; 11 nucleotides match TRBD1. J was trimmed by 6 bases and V by 5 bases; bases with no gene match: 11. The CDR3 contains 17 residues. CDR1 is KGHSH, CDR2 LQKENI, per germline. CDR3: CASSSFRDRGKDEKLFF. CDR3 DNA: TGTGCCAGCTCATCTTTCCGGGACAGGGGGAAAGATGAAAAACTGTTTTTT.

This clonotype was counted between two and nine times. V and J are TRBV20-1 and TRBJ2-1; possible D gene TRBD2, 7 bases. Trimming took off 0 bases at V and 10 bases at J, with 16 bases between the two ends. The CDR3 spans 14 residues. Germline V lookup: CDR1 DFQATT, CDR2 SNEGSKA (reference sequence). CDR3: CSARDGAGAWEQFF. In DNA form, the CDR3 reads TGCAGTGCTAGAGATGGGGCGGGGGCCTGGGAGCAGTTCTTC.

This clonotype was detected a few times. The chain is built from TRBV30 and TRBJ1-1, with a tentative D call TRBD1 (5 bases). This CDR3 is built from 15 residues. Germline loops: CDR1 GTSNPN, CDR2 SVGIG (reference sequence). The V and J ends lost 4 bases and 3 bases respectively, with 18 bases between them. CDR3: CAWNRRGSRDTEAFF. The DNA of the CDR3 is TGTGCCTGGAATCGGAGGGGAAGTCGGGACACTGAAGCTTTCTTT.

This clonotype was seen many times. The CDR3 nucleotides are TGCGCCAGCAGCCAAGTAAGCGGGACTAGCGGGAATGAGCAGTTCTTC. Protein: CASSQVSGTSGNEQFF. The rearrangement uses TRBV4-1 and TRBJ2-1; TRBD2 matches at 12 bases. V lost 1 base, J lost 7 bases, and 5 bases stayed unmatched. This CDR3 has 16 amino acids. Germline V gene sequence: CDR1 MGHRA, CDR2 YSYEKL.

The chain is built from TRBV9 and TRBJ1-1, with unresolved D. The CDR3 consists of 16 residues. Germline V CDR1 and CDR2: SGDLS, YYNGEE. Trimming took off 4 bases at V and 1 base at J, with 17 bases between the two ends. The CDR3 spells CASSPLTPATNTEAFF. The DNA for the CDR3 is TGTGCCAGCAGCCCCCTGACGCCCGCCACGAACACTGAAGCTTTCTTT.

The chain joins TRBV18 to TRBJ1-6; 7 bases map to TRBD1. Trimming cost V 0 bases and J 6 bases; bases outside gene matches: 2. The CDR3 length is 15 residues. The germline V gene encodes CDR1 KGHSH and CDR2 LQKENI. The CDR3 region is CASSPPGTVNSPLHF. The CDR3 DNA sequence: TGTGCCAGCTCACCACCCGGGACAGTTAATTCACCCCTCCACTTT.

This clonotype came up once. Written as DNA, the CDR3 is TGTGCCAGCAGCCGGGACAGGGGCCCAAATGAAAAACTGTTTTTT. Its protein is CASSRDRGPNEKLFF. The rearrangement joins TRBV5-6 to TRBJ1-4; TRBD1 aligns across 10 bases. Germline V gene sequence: CDR1 SGHDT, CDR2 YYEEEE. After removal of 4 bases from V and 5 bases from J, the junction contained 5 bases not matched to a gene. The CDR3 is 15 amino acids.

This clonotype was detected many times. The V and J genes are TRBV6-1 and TRBJ1-1; TRBD1 agrees at 10 bases. After removal of 5 bases from V and 4 bases from J, the junction contained 10 bases not matched to a gene. Germline V CDR1 and CDR2: MNHNS, SASEGT. The CDR3 totals 16 residues. The DNA for the CDR3 is TGTGCCAGCAGTCCCGGGACAGGGGTCTCCGTCACTGAAGCTTTCTTT. This codes for CASSPGTGVSVTEAFF.

This clonotype appeared many times. The rearrangement links TRBV19 to TRBJ1-1; D may be TRBD1 (5 bases). V shed 7 bases and J shed 2 bases, with 23 bases lying between them. The germline V gene encodes CDR1 LNHDA and CDR2 SQIVND (reference sequence). CDR3 size: 17 residues. CDR3 sequence (DNA): TGTGCCAGTACCATCTCCCAGGGTGCGGGGCTTAACACTGAAGCTTTCTTT. This gives the protein CASTISQGAGLNTEAFF. Using reference TRBV19 and TRBJ1-1 for the parts outside the CDR3, the full variable domain is DGGITQSPKYLFRKEGQNVTLSCEQNLNHDAMYWYRQDPGQGLRLIYYSQIVNDFQKGDIAEGYSVSREKKESFPLTVTSAQKNPTAFYLCASTISQGAGLNTEAFFGQGTRLTVV.

This clonotype was seen many times. V usage is TRBV14 and J usage is TRBJ1-5; unclear D gene. Trimming shortened V by 4 bases and J by 0 bases, and 13 bases separated the two germline ends. Germline CDR1 SGHDN, CDR2 FVKESK. This CDR3 has 16 amino acids. The CDR3 reads CASSPTGRYSNQPQHF. The CDR3 region has the DNA TGTGCCAGCAGCCCCACCGGGCGATATAGCAATCAGCCCCAGCATTTT. The whole variable domain, remainder taken from reference TRBV14 and TRBJ1-5, is EAGVTQFPSHSVIEKGQTVTLRCDPISGHDNLYWYRRVMGKEIKFLLHFVKESKQDESGMPNNRFLAERTGGTYSTLKVQPAELEDSGVYFCASSPTGRYSNQPQHFGDGTRLSIL.

This clonotype was found many times. J is TRBJ2-2 and V is TRBV12-3 or TRBV12-4; TRBD2 agrees at 12 bases. The V gene end was trimmed by 6 bases and the J gene end by 4 bases; junction bases not matched to a gene: 15. This CDR3 has 19 residues. The CDR3 spells CASRPWSTSGSGGTGELFF. Here the CDR3 DNA reads TGTGCCAGCAGACCCTGGTCGACTAGCGGGAGCGGGGGCACCGGGGAGCTGTTTTTT.

This clonotype was observed a handful of times. This chain links TRBV29-1 with TRBJ2-2; 9 bases are a match to TRBD2. The germline gives CDR1 SQVTM, CDR2 ANQGSEA. This CDR3 region has 15 residues. V was pared by 3 bases and J by 4 bases, with 6 bases of the junction left unmatched. The CDR3: CSVEKREVSTGELFF. Here the CDR3 DNA reads TGCAGCGTTGAGAAGCGGGAGGTTTCCACCGGGGAGCTGTTTTTT.

This clonotype has a count of ten or more. The rearrangement joins TRBV7-2 to TRBJ1-2; perhaps TRBD1 as D (6 bases). Trimming stripped 4 bases from V and 7 bases from J, with 10 bases between. Germline CDR1 is SGHTA and CDR2 is FQGNSA. This CDR3 comprises 12 residues. This CDR3 reads CASSSGQLGYTF. DNA for the CDR3: TGTGCCAGCAGCTCCGGACAGCTTGGCTACACCTTC.

This clonotype occurred many times. The V and J genes are TRBV12-3 or TRBV12-4 and TRBJ2-7; tentatively, D is TRBD1 (5 bases). The V gene lost 10 bases and the J gene lost 2 bases, with 12 bases spanning the gap. This CDR3 spans 12 amino acids. CDR3 nucleotides: TGTGCCACCTCTTTAGGGGCCTACGAGCAGTACTTC. Protein: CATSLGAYEQYF.

This clonotype was picked up many times. V usage is TRBV27 and J usage is TRBJ2-7; 7 bases line up with TRBD2. The CDR3 has 13 residues. Trimming cost V 11 bases and J 1 base; bases outside gene matches: 8. In germline, CDR1 is MNHEY, CDR2 SMNVEV (reference sequence). The CDR3 loop is CAVAREVSYEQYF. For the CDR3, the DNA is TGTGCCGTTGCCCGGGAGGTATCCTACGAGCAGTACTTC.

This clonotype was counted at least ten times. The chain links TRBV20-1 to TRBJ2-5, with 9 bases fitting TRBD2. CDR1 and CDR2 (germline): DFQATT, SNEGSKA (reference sequence). The CDR3 covers 14 residues. The trim removed 1 base at V and 2 bases at J, leaving 2 bases unmatched. The CDR3 sequence: CSARATSGQETQYF. The DNA for the CDR3 is TGCAGTGCTAGAGCGACTAGCGGACAAGAGACCCAGTACTTC.

V usage is TRBV6-1 and J usage is TRBJ1-5, with unresolved D. V lost 1 base, J lost 5 bases, and 6 bases lay in between. The CDR3 is 13 residues long. Germline CDR1 reads MNHNS; CDR2 reads SASEGT. CDR3 sequence: CASSEVEDQPQHF. As DNA, the CDR3 is TGTGCCAGCAGTGAAGTGGAAGATCAGCCCCAGCATTTT.

This clonotype was found many times. V gene TRBV5-1 combines with J gene TRBJ2-7; D uncertain. This CDR3 comprises 14 residues. Trimming removed 0 bases from V and 0 bases from J, with 7 bases in between. The germline gives CDR1 SGHRS, CDR2 YFSETQ. The CDR3 nucleotides are TGCGCCAGCAGCTTGGCGGTCACCTCCTACGAGCAGTACTTC. Translating gives CASSLAVTSYEQYF. Together with reference TRBV5-1 and TRBJ2-7, the CDR3 gives the full variable domain: KAGVTQTPRYLIKTRGQQVTLSCSPISGHRSVSWYQQTPGQGLQFLFEYFSETQRNKGNFPGRFSGRQFSNSRSEMNVSTLELGDSALYLCASSLAVTSYEQYFGPGTRLTVT.